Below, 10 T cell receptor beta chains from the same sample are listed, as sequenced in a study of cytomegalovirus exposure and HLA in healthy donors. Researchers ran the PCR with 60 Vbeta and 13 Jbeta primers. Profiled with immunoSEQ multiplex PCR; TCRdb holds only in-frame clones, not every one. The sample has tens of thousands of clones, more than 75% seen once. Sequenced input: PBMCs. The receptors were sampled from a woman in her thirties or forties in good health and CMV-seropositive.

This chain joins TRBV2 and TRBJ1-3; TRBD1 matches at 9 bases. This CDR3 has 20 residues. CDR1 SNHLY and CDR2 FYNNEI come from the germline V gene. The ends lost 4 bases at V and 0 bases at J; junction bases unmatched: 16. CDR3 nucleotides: TGTGCCAGCAGTGGCCGCCTCGGGACAGGGCGTTTGAGCTCTGGAAACACCATATATTTT. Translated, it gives CASSGRLGTGRLSSGNTIYF.

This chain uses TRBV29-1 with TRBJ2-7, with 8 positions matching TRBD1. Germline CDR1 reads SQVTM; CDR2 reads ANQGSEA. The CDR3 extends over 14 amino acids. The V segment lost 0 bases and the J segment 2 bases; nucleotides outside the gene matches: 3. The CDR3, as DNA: TGCAGCGTTGAAGAGGGGACAGGACCCTACGAGCAGTACTTC. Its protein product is CSVEEGTGPYEQYF.

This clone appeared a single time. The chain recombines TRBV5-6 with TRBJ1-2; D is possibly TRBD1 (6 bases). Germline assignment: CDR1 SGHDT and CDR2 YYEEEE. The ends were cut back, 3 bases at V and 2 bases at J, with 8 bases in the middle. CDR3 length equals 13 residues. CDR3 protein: CASSSGQNYGYTF. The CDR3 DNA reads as TGTGCCAGCAGCTCAGGACAGAACTATGGCTACACCTTC. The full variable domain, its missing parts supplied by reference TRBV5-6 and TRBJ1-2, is DAGVTQSPTHLIKTRGQQVTLRCSPKSGHDTVSWYQQALGQGPQFIFQYYEEEERQRGNFPDRFSGHQFPNYSSELNVNALLLGDSALYLCASSSGQNYGYTFGSGTRLTVV.

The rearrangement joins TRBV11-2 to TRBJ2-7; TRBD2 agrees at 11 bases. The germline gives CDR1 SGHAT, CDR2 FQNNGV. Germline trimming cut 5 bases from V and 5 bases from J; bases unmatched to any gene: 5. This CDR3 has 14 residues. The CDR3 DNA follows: TGTGCCAGCAGCGTTACTAGCGGGGGAGACGAGCAGTACTTC. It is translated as CASSVTSGGDEQYF.

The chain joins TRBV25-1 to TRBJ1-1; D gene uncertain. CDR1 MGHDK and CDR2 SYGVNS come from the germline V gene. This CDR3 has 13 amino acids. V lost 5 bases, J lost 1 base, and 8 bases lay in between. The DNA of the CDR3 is TGTGCCAGCAGTTATGGGCCGAACACTGAAGCTTTCTTT. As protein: CASSYGPNTEAFF.

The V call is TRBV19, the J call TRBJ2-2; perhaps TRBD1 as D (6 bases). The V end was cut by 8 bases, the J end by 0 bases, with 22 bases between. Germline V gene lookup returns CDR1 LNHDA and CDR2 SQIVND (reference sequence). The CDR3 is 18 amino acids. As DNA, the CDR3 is TGTGCCAGTTGGATAGTTGGGGGCGGCGCAGCGAACACCGGGGAGCTGTTTTTT. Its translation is CASWIVGGGAANTGELFF.

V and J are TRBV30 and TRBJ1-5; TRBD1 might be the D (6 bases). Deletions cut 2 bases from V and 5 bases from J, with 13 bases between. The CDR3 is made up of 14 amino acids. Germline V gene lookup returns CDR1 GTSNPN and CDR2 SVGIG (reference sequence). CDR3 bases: TGTGCCTGGAGTCGGGACAATGGGGATCAGCCCCAGCATTTT. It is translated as CAWSRDNGDQPQHF.

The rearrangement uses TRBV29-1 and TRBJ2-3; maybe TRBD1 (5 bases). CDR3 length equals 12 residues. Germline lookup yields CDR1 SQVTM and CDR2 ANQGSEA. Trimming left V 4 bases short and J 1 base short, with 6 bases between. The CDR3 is CSVARGTDTQYF. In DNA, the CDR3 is TGCAGCGTTGCCAGGGGCACAGATACGCAGTATTTT.

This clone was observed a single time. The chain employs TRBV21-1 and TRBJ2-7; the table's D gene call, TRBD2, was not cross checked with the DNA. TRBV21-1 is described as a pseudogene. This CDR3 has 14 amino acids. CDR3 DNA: TGTGCCTTTGAGGGGAAGCGGGCGTACTACGAGCAGTACTTC. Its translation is CAFEGKRAYYEQYF.

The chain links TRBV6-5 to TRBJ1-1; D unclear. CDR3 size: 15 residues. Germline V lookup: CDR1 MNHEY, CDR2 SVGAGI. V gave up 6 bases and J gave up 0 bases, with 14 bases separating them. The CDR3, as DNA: TGTGCCAGCAGGGCCTGGGCAGGCATGAACACTGAAGCTTTCTTT. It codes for CASRAWAGMNTEAFF.